Presented here are 29 T cell receptor beta chains from one specimen sequenced in a study of T cells in Graves' hyperthyroidism and ophthalmopathy. Template material for amplifying TCR beta CDR3 regions consisted of RNA transcripts. The HTBI primer set was used in a first-round RT-PCR of the TCR CDR3. One entry per CDR3 protein, called by TCRdb with MiXCR from the multiplex PCR reads. The sample consists of under 350,000 distinct CDR3 sequences, 15% to 20% of them appearing once. Sequencing was done on a sample of blood. The receptors derive from a woman in her forties or fifties with Graves' hyperthyroidism.

The table lists this clonotype with many counts. The chain joins TRBV5-1 to TRBJ2-1, with TRBD1 matching 10 bases. V lost 3 bases and J lost 6; bases outside the gene matches: 9. The CDR3 runs to 16 residues. Looked up from germline, CDR1 is SGHRS and CDR2 is YFSETQ. The CDR3 sequence is CASSSNRGTGANEQFF. CDR3 coding DNA: TGCGCCAGCAGCTCAAATCGGGGGACAGGGGCCAATGAGCAGTTCTTC.

The sample holds many counts of this clonotype. The rearrangement joins TRBV3-1 to TRBJ1-5; D is uncertain. The germline V and J ends were trimmed by 9 bases and 3 bases, with 15 bases remaining between them. This CDR3 region has 14 residues. Germline V CDR1 and CDR2: LGHDT, YNNKEL (reference sequence). CDR3 sequence: CARKPTGSNQPQHF. In nucleotides, the CDR3 is TGTGCCAGAAAGCCAACGGGGTCCAATCAGCCCCAGCATTTT.

This clonotype has ten or more counts. The J gene is TRBJ1-1, the V gene TRBV6-1, with TRBD1 identical over 10 bases. Germline V gives CDR1 MNHNS, CDR2 SASEGT. The CDR3 has 14 residues. V shed 6 bases, J shed 6 bases, and the junction held 7 bases outside the gene matches. Here the CDR3 DNA reads TGTGCCAGCAGGAACGGACAGGGGGGTCCTGAAGCTTTCTTT. Protein sequence: CASRNGQGGPEAFF.

V gene TRBV6-2 or TRBV6-3 combines with J gene TRBJ1-5, with 7 bases identical to TRBD1. V was clipped by 10 bases and J by 11 bases; unmatched bases: 20. The CDR3 has 15 amino acids. Germline loops: CDR1 MNHEY, CDR2 SVGEGT. Here the CDR3 DNA reads TGTGCCACCGAGCCCCTCAAGGACAGGCCGGTAACCCAGCATTTT. It encodes CATEPLKDRPVTQHF.

This clonotype has at least ten counts. This chain connects TRBV30 to TRBJ1-1; no reliable D call. The germline CDR1 and CDR2 sequences are GTSNPN and SVGIG (reference sequence). Trimming took off 2 bases at V and 2 bases at J, with 15 bases between the two ends. This CDR3 has 15 residues. The CDR3 spells CAWSRLRAVNTEAFF. Here the CDR3 DNA reads TGTGCCTGGAGTCGTCTTAGAGCAGTTAACACTGAAGCTTTCTTT.

The J gene is TRBJ2-3, the V gene TRBV7-2, with D tentatively TRBD1 or TRBD2 (5 bases each). Germline loops: CDR1 SGHTA, CDR2 FQGNSA. CDR3 length: 15 amino acids. Trimming shortened V by 0 bases and J by 0 bases, and 7 bases separated the two germline ends. The DNA of the CDR3 is TGTGCCAGCAGCTTAGCGTGGGGGAGCACAGATACGCAGTATTTT. Encoded protein: CASSLAWGSTDTQYF.

Many counts were recorded for this clonotype. The chain recombines TRBV6-2 or TRBV6-3 with TRBJ2-7; 7 positions agree with TRBD2. The V segment lost 10 bases and the J segment 5 bases; nucleotides outside the gene matches: 8. This CDR3 region has 12 residues. Germline CDR1 is MNHEY and CDR2 is SVGEGT. For the CDR3, the DNA is TGTGCCACTACTGCGGGGGAACACGAGCAGTACGTC. Its translation is CATTAGEHEQYV.

V usage is TRBV2 and J usage is TRBJ2-7; the D gene is possibly TRBD2 (5 bases). Germline lookup yields CDR1 SNHLY and CDR2 FYNNEI. This CDR3 is 13 amino acids long. Trimming shortened V by 7 bases and J by 3 bases, and 13 bases separated the two germline ends. CDR3 sequence reads: CASILDSGYEQYF. Here the CDR3 DNA reads TGTGCCAGCATATTGGACTCAGGCTACGAGCAGTACTTC.

This clonotype was detected a few times. CDR3 in amino acids: CAISGTGEGPDTQYF. The CDR3 coding sequence is TGTGCCATCAGTGGGACAGGGGAGGGCCCAGATACGCAGTATTTT. The chain joins TRBV10-3 to TRBJ2-3, with TRBD1 identical over 9 bases. Trimming cost V 4 bases and J 4 bases; bases outside gene matches: 6. The CDR3 runs to 15 residues. Looked up from germline, CDR1 is ENHRY and CDR2 is SYGVKD.

Turning to this clonotype: Being one base from a much bigger clone, this may be a read error. The chain joins TRBV12-3 or TRBV12-4 to TRBJ1-1; no clear D. CDR3 length equals 10 residues. CDR3 nucleotides: TGTGCCAGCAGTTTCACTGAAGCTTCCTTT. Translating gives CASSFTEASF.

The table lists this clonotype with many counts. This rearrangement joins TRBV12-3 or TRBV12-4 to TRBJ1-1; 8 bases map to TRBD1. With V trimmed by 6 bases and J by 2 bases, 11 bases remained unmatched. The CDR3 consists of 16 residues. CDR3 sequence reads: CASSGTGGTFNTEAFF. The CDR3, as DNA: TGTGCCAGCAGCGGAACAGGGGGGACGTTTAACACTGAAGCTTTCTTT.

To note about this clonotype: A much larger clone lies one base from this, so it may be a read error. V is TRBV28 and J is TRBJ2-7; 9 nucleotides agree with TRBD1. The CDR3 totals 14 residues. Germline V gene sequence: CDR1 MDHEN, CDR2 SYDVKM. The CDR3 is CVSSILQGADEQYF. Written as DNA, the CDR3 is TGTGTCAGCAGTATCCTACAGGGGGCGGACGAGCAGTACTTC.

This chain uses TRBV28 with TRBJ2-3; D unclear. This CDR3 has 15 residues. From germline, CDR1 is MDHEN and CDR2 SYDVKM. Trimming cost V 7 bases and J 2 bases, with 16 bases left between them. DNA of the CDR3: TGTGCCAGCAACAGACCCCCGGTGGCCACAGATACGCAGTATTTT. Residues: CASNRPPVATDTQYF.

This clonotype came up a few times. The chain employs TRBV11-2 and TRBJ2-5; perhaps TRBD1 as D (5 bases). The CDR3 covers 15 residues. CDR1 is SGHAT, CDR2 FQNNGV, per germline. V was clipped by 1 base and J by 0 bases, with 9 bases between them. CDR3 loop: CASSLGPGNQETQYF. The DNA for the CDR3 is TGTGCCAGCAGCTTAGGTCCAGGGAACCAAGAGACCCAGTACTTC.

This clonotype was found a few times. The chain uses TRBV5-1 and TRBJ2-5; 7 bases map to TRBD2. CDR1 and CDR2 (germline): SGHRS, YFSETQ. This CDR3 comprises 14 residues. Unmatched junction bases numbered 6, after V lost 4 bases and J lost 3 bases. DNA for the CDR3: TGCGCCAGCAGCCAAATCGCGGGGGAAGAGACCCAGTACTTC. This translates into CASSQIAGEETQYF.

This clonotype has a count of ten or more. The CDR3 DNA follows: TGTGCCAGCCACAGACTAGACTATGGCTACACCTTC. Its protein product is CASHRLDYGYTF. The chain joins TRBV28 to TRBJ1-2; D is undetermined. CDR3 size: 12 residues. Germline values: CDR1 MDHEN, CDR2 SYDVKM. Trimming shortened V by 8 bases and J by 3 bases, and 10 bases separated the two germline ends.

This sequence joins TRBV2 and TRBJ1-1; D is unresolved. Germline-derived CDR1 and CDR2 are SNHLY and FYNNEI. V gave up 8 bases and J gave up 0 bases, with 10 bases separating them. The CDR3 loop spans 13 amino acids. The CDR3 nucleotides read TGTGCCAGCCTACGCGAGATGAACACTGAAGCTTTCTTT. Translating gives CASLREMNTEAFF.

About this clonotype: It may be a read error: a sequence one base away is much more abundant. The chain couples TRBV12-3 or TRBV12-4 to TRBJ1-2; D gene ambiguous. The CDR3 consists of 14 residues. Trimming left V 7 bases short and J 2 bases short, with 14 bases between. CDR3 loop: CASITRAANYGYTF. The CDR3, as DNA: TGTGCCAGCATTACAAGGGCGGCAAACTATGGCTACACCTTC.

The chain uses TRBV20-1 and TRBJ1-2; D call uncertain. Trimming removed 2 bases at V and 6 bases at J, with 7 bases between. The germline V gene encodes CDR1 DFQATT and CDR2 SNEGSKA (reference sequence). The CDR3 is 11 amino acids. The DNA for the CDR3 is TGCAGTGCTAGAAGCGGGAATGGCTACACCTTC. It codes for CSARSGNGYTF.

The chain uses TRBV9 and TRBJ1-6; D is uncertain. The CDR3 length is 16 residues. Trimming took 3 bases from V and 5 from J, leaving 15 bases between them. The V gene's germline CDR1 is SGDLS and CDR2 YYNGEE. The CDR3, as DNA: TGTGCCAGCAGCGCGGGCGGAGGATTTGATAATTCACCCCTCCACTTT. It codes for CASSAGGGFDNSPLHF.

This clonotype came up many times. The chain carries TRBV2 and TRBJ2-7, with 11 bases that match TRBD1. Germline loops: CDR1 SNHLY, CDR2 FYNNEI. J was trimmed by 4 bases and V by 7 bases; bases with no gene match: 9. The CDR3 loop spans 15 amino acids. The CDR3 protein is CASKSGQGELYEQYF. The DNA of the CDR3 is TGTGCCAGCAAATCGGGACAGGGGGAATTGTACGAGCAGTACTTC.

At least ten counts were recorded for this clonotype. This sequence joins TRBV5-8 and TRBJ1-5; TRBD1 matches at 7 bases. Trimming cost V 6 bases and J 0 bases; bases outside gene matches: 6. This CDR3 comprises 15 residues. The germline gives CDR1 SGHTS, CDR2 YDEGEE. CDR3 sequence (DNA): TGTGCCAGCATCCCGACAGGGAGTAGCAATCAGCCCCAGCATTTT. Translating gives CASIPTGSSNQPQHF.

The chain combines TRBV20-1 with TRBJ2-7; perhaps TRBD2 as D (5 bases). Germline V gives CDR1 DFQATT, CDR2 SNEGSKA (reference sequence). The V end lost 3 bases, the J end lost 3 bases, and 15 bases lay between the germline ends. The CDR3 is made up of 14 amino acids. The CDR3 loop is CSARGASLGYEQYF. In DNA, the CDR3 is TGCAGTGCTAGGGGAGCGTCCCTCGGCTACGAGCAGTACTTC.

This clonotype was counted between two and nine times. CDR3: CSARDAAPGGAFDTQYF. DNA for the CDR3: TGCAGTGCTAGAGATGCGGCACCCGGGGGGGCATTCGATACGCAGTATTTT. V usage is TRBV20-1 and J usage is TRBJ2-3; TRBD2 agrees at 8 bases. The trim removed 0 bases at V and 6 bases at J, leaving 14 bases unmatched. Germline V CDR1 and CDR2: DFQATT, SNEGSKA (reference sequence). The CDR3 totals 17 residues.

The sample holds many counts of this clonotype. The CDR3 sequence is CASSGDPQGYTF. The CDR3 nucleotides read TGTGCCAGCAGTGGGGACCCACAGGGCTACACCTTC. The chain links TRBV2 to TRBJ1-2; D is perhaps TRBD1 (5 bases). V lost 4 bases and J lost 8, with 11 bases in between. CDR3 length: 12 amino acids. The germline gives CDR1 SNHLY, CDR2 FYNNEI.

The chain joins TRBV5-6 to TRBJ2-1, with 15 bases that match TRBD2. This CDR3 contains 18 residues. Trimming at V came to 0 bases and at J to 3 bases, leaving 4 bases not matched to a gene. CDR1 and CDR2 from the germline V gene are SGHDT and YYEEEE. CDR3 sequence reads: CASSLGTSGGAFYNEQFF. DNA for the CDR3: TGTGCCAGCAGCTTGGGGACTAGCGGGGGGGCCTTCTACAATGAGCAGTTCTTC.

A few counts support this clonotype. J is TRBJ2-1 and V is TRBV3-1, with D perhaps being TRBD1 or TRBD2 (5 bases each). V lost 2 bases to trimming and J lost 12 bases, with 14 bases between them. The germline V gene encodes CDR1 LGHDT and CDR2 YNNKEL (reference sequence). This CDR3 is built from 13 residues. DNA of the CDR3: TGTGCCAGCAGCCAACCCGGGACCCCCGGGCAGTTCTTC. Translation gives CASSQPGTPGQFF.

This clonotype was found many times. The chain links TRBV27 to TRBJ2-5, with 7 bases that match TRBD1. The CDR3 is made up of 15 amino acids. The germline V gene encodes CDR1 MNHEY and CDR2 SMNVEV (reference sequence). Trimming removed 5 bases from V and 6 bases from J; junction bases left unmatched: 12. CDR3 residues: CASSTDRESGKTQYF. CDR3 nucleotide sequence: TGTGCCAGCAGTACCGACAGGGAGAGCGGAAAGACCCAGTACTTC.

The CDR3 here is CAIGDASGQETQYF. The CDR3 nucleotides are TGTGCCATCGGAGACGCTAGCGGCCAAGAGACCCAGTACTTC. The chain has TRBV10-3 and TRBJ2-5; TRBD2 agrees at 7 bases. The V gene's germline CDR1 is ENHRY and CDR2 SYGVKD. Trimming cost V 8 bases and J 1 base; bases outside gene matches: 7. CDR3 length equals 14 residues.